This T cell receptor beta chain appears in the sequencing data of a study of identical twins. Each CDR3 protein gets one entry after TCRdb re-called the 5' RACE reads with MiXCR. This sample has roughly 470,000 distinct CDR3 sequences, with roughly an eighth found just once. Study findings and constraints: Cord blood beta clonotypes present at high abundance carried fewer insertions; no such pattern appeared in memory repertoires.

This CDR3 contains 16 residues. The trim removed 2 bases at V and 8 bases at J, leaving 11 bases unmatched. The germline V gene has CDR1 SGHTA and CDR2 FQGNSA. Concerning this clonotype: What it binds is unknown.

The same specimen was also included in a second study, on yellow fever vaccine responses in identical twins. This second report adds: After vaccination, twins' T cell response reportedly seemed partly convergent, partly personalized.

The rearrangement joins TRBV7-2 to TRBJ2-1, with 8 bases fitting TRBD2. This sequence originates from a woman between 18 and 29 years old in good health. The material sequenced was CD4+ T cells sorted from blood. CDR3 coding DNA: TGTGCCAGCAGCTTAATGTGGGCGGGAGGAAGGGATGAGCAGTTCTTC. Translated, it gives CASSLMWAGGRDEQFF.